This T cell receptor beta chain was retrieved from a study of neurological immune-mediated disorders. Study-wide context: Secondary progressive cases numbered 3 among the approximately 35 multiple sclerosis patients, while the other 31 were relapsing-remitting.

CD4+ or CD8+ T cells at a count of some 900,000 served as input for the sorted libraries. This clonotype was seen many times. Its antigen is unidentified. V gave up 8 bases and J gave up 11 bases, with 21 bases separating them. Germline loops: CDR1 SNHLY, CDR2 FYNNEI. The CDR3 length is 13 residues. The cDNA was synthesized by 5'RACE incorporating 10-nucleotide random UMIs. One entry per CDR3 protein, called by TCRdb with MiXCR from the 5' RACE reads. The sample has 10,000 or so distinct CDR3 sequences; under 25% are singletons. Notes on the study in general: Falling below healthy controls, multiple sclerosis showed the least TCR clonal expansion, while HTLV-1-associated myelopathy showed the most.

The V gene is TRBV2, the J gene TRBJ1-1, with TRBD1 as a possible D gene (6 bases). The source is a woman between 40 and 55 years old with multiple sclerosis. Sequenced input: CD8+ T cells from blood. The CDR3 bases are TGTGCCAGCCCCCCGAGTTCGAGTACAGGGGCTTTCTTT. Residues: CASPPSSSTGAFF.